These T cell receptor beta chains were read from a single sample in a study of T cell responses to AZD1222 COVID-19 vaccine. Here immunoSEQ multiplex PCR was the method, and the copy in TCRdb shows in-frame clones only, minus some. The profile shows fewer than 150,000 clones, about nine tenths of them singletons. The sequences come from peripheral blood, collected on day 0 of AZD1222 vaccination. These receptors came from an adult in good health. CDR3s include the opening cysteine and the closing phenylalanine or tryptophan.

TRBV21-1	TRBJ2-1	CASSSPGVGNEQFF
TRBV6-1	TRBJ2-1	CASSVAEGSSYNEQFF
TRBV24-1	TRBJ2-5	CATQAAGGWETQYF
TRBV5-1	TRBJ1-1	CASSVRVNTEAFF
TRBV20-1	TRBJ1-5	CSASRGGPGGVQPQHF
TRBV7-2	TRBJ1-1	CASSLAQGNTEAFF
TRBV5-1	TRBJ2-6	CASSGTSGVAFSGANVLTF
TRBV11-2	TRBJ1-1	CASSFSGVAEAFF
TRBV5-4	TRBJ1-3	CASSGGGQYSGNTIYF
TRBV5-6	TRBJ1-6	CASRQAPSLHF
TRBV4-3	TRBJ1-1	CASSQAILFRLRGKASEAFF
TRBV4-2	TRBJ1-4	CASSDGYNEKLFF
TRBV24-1	TRBJ2-4	CATSEGQGAIQYF
TRBV6-5	TRBJ2-5	CASSPRPEAETQYF
TRBV24-1	TRBJ1-2	CATSDPRDYGYTF
TRBV6-5	TRBJ2-2	CASGIGAAGELFF
TRBV11-2	TRBJ2-1	CASSETDIGQFF
TRBV2	TRBJ2-5	CASTSRQTQETQYF
TRBV6-5	TRBJ1-4	CASIRGTNEKLFF
TRBV27	TRBJ2-7	CASQFRGSEQYF
TRBV5-1	TRBJ1-4	CASSLTGQATNEKLFF
TRBV5-1	TRBJ2-5	CASSPNTGSGETQYF
TRBV4-2	TRBJ2-1	CASSQDFGGSAGEQFF
TRBV30	TRBJ2-7	CAWSVKKALGSYEQYF
TRBV4-1	TRBJ1-6	CASSSGSSPLHF